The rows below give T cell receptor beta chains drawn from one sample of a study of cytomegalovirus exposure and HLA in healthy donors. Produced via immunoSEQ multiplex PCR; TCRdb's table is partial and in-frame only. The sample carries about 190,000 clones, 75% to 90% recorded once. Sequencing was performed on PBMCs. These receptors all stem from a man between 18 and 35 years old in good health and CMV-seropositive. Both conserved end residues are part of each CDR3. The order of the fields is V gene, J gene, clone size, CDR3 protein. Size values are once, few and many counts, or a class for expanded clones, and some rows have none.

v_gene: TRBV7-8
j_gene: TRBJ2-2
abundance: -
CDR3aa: CASSPGTSGATGELFF

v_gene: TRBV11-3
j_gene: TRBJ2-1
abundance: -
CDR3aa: CASSQTGGEQFF

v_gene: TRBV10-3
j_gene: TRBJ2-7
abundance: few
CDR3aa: CAIRGDRDRSSYEQYF

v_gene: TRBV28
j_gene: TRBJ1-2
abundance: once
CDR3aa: CASSKQGSANYGYTF

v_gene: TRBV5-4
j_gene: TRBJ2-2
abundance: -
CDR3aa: CASSSETSTGELFF

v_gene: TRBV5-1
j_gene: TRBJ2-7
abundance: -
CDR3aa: CASSLGSGTSGKYHEQYF

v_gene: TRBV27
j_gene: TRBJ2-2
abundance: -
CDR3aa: CASSLLAATTNTGELFF

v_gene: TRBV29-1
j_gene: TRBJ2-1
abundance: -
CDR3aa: CSADAGGKSGEQFF

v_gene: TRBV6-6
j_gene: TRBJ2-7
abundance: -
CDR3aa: CATSPLGTSWGLF

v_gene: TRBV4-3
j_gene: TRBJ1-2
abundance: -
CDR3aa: CASSQGLWGDYGYTF

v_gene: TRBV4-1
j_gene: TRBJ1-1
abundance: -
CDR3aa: CASSQLEGLEAFF

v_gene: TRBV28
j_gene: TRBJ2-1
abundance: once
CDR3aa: CASSLYGLAGGYNEQFF

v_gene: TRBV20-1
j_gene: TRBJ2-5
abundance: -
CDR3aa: CSAGLQETQYF

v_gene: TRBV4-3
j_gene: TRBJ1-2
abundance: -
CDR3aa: CASSQDVESPSYGYGYTF

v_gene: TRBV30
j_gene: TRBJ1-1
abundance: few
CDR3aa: CAWNRGGVEAFF

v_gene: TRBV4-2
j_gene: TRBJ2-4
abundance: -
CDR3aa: CASSQESPAGGYIQYF

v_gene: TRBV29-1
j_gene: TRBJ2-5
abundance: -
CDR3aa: CSVELSQTQYF

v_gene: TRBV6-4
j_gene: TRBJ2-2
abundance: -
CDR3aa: CASSVSGRARTGELFF

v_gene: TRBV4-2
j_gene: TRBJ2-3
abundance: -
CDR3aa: CASSQGTSGGLTDTQYF

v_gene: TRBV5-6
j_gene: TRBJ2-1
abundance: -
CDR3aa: CASSPESPLVYTYNEQFF

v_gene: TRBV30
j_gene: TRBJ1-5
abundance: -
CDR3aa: CAWTVGLGQGNQPQHF

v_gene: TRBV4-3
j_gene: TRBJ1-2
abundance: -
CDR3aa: CASSQDYHFYGYTF

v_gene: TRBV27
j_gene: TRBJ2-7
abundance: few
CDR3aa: CASSPTGGWVYEQYF

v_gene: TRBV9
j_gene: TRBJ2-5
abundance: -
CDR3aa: CASSGSGGITETQYF

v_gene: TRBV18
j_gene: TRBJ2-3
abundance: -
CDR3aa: CASSPPGQDTDTQYF

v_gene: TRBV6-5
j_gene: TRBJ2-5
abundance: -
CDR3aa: CASSYWTSGEETQYF

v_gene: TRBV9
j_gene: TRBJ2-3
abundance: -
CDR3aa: CASSASRHPSTDTQYF

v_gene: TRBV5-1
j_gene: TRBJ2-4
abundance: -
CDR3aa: CASSLEGQGVPYF

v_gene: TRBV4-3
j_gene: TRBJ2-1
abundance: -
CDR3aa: CASSREIAGEGHEQFF

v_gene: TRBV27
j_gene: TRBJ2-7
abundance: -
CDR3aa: CASSSATSEQYF

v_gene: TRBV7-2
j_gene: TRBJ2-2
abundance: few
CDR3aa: CASSASLAGGTGELFF

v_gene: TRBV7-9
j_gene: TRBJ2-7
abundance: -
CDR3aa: CASSKGLAGGPPRPLYF

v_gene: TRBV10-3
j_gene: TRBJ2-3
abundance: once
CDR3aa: CAISDLAGGNTDTQYF

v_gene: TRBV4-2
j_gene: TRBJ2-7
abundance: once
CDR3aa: CASSQDLTTYEQYF

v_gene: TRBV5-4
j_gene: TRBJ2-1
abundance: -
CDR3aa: CASTSGTANEQFF

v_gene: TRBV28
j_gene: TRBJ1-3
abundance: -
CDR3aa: CASSPKDRLGNTIYF

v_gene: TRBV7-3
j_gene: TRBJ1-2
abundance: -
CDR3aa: CASSQGGGGRGYTF

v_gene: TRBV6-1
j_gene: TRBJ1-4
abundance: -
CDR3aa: CASSEGTGGEKLFF

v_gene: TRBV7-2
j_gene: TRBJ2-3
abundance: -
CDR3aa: CASRWSTTDTQYF

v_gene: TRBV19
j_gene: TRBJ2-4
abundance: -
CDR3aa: CASTPGGNIQYF

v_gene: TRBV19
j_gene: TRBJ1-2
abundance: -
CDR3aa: CASSIDYRGLHYGYTF

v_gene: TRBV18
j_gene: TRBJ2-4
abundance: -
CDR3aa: CASSPLWGELAKNIQYF

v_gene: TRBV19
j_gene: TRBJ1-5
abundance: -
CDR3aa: CASSRGGGNQPQHF

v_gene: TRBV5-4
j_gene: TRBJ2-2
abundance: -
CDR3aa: CASSQDGREGPTGELFF

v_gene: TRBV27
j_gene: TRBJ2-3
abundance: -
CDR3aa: CASKRLAGPSTDTQYF

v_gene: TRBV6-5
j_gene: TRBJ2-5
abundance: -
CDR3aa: CASSPPAGRETQYF

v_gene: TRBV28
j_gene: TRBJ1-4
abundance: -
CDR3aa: CASSLRQGQFLDNEKLFF

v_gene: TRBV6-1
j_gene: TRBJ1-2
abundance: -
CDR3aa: CASSDYGQDYGYTF

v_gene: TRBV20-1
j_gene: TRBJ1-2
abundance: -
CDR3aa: CSAPVNYGYTF

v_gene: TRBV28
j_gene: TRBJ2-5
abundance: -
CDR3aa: CASSQDGDRGRGTQYF

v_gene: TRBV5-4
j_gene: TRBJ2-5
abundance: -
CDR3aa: CARGQGGETQYF

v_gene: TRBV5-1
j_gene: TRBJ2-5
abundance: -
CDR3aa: CASSLLTSGQETQYF

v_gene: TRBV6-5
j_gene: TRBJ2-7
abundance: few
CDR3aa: CASSQGGYEQYF

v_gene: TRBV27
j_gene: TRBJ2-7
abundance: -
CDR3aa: CASRSLGEGEQYF